The source of this T cell receptor beta chain is a study of graft-versus-host responses after intestinal transplantation. There are 15 residues in the CDR3. V gave up 5 bases and J gave up 5 bases; unmatched junction bases: 5. Per the germline V gene, CDR1 is PRHDT and CDR2 is FYEKMQ (reference sequence). TCRdb keeps only in-frame clones here, not all; method: immunoSEQ multiplex PCR. Of more than 65,000 clones in the sample, 92% were seen once. On this clone: Its specificity is unknown.

This receptor was identified in a human donor who was the organ donor for an intestinal transplant. The sequencing used unstimulated CD8+ T cells sorted from spleen or lymph node cells, collected before transplant. This chain joins TRBV13 and TRBJ2-1, with 11 bases fitting TRBD2. The CDR3 DNA is TGTGCCAGCAGCATCGGGACTAGCGGAAACAATGAGCAGTTCTTC. Translated, it gives CASSIGTSGNNEQFF.